A selection of T cell receptor beta chains follows, all from one sample in a study of sequential checkpoint blockade in melanoma. The repertoire was sequenced with immunoSEQ multiplex PCR; TCRdb's copy has only in-frame clones and lacks some. The sample yields about 3,300 clones, roughly 24% seen once. The sequencing here drew on tumor tissue (inferred from file names), taken from a patient given nivolumab and ipilimumab in sequence. These receptors were obtained from a human donor with melanoma. CDR3s include the opening cysteine and the closing phenylalanine or tryptophan. A D gene is named only where the DNA matches it firmly. A row's size may be missing; if present it is once, few, many or a size class.

>TRBJ1-4|medium-sized|TRBV9|.|16
CASSEQTVATNEKLFF
TGTGCCAGCAGCGAGCAGACAGTTGCAACTAATGAAAAACTGTTTTTT
>TRBJ1-1|medium-sized|TRBV11-3|.|14
CASSLEGMNTEAFF
TGTGCCAGCAGTTTAGAGGGGATGAACACTGAAGCTTTCTTT
>TRBJ1-1|.|TRBV29-1|TRBD1|12
CSVDNQGEEAFF
TGCAGCGTGGACAACCAGGGGGAGGAAGCTTTCTTT
>TRBJ2-2|medium-sized|TRBV6-8|TRBD2|15
CASRRLSGPTGELFF
TGTGCCAGCAGGAGGCTTAGCGGGCCTACCGGGGAGCTGTTTTTT
>TRBJ1-1|.|TRBV5-1|.|14
CASSLERFPGEAFF
TGCGCCAGCAGCTTGGAAAGGTTTCCTGGTGAAGCTTTCTTT
>TRBJ1-6|.|TRBV9|.|14
CASSQSSYNSPLHF
TGTGCCAGCAGTCAGAGCTCCTATAATTCACCCCTCCACTTT
>TRBJ2-5|.|TRBV28|TRBD1|17
CASSGLRDRGMLETQYF
TGTGCCAGCAGCGGCCTCCGGGACAGGGGGATGTTGGAGACCCAGTACTTC
>TRBJ1-3|many|TRBV4-1|.|17
CASSQDYKVYSGNTIYF
TGCGCCAGCAGCCAAGATTATAAGGTATACTCTGGAAACACCATATATTTT
>TRBJ2-2|medium-sized|TRBV9|TRBD2|15
CASSGGLAETGELFF
TGTGCCAGCAGCGGCGGACTAGCTGAGACCGGGGAGCTGTTTTTT
>TRBJ1-2|once|TRBV18|TRBD1|17
CASSLAGTGVVSDGYTF
TGTGCCAGCTCACTTGCCGGGACAGGGGTTGTTAGTGATGGCTACACCTTC
>TRBJ2-3|few|TRBV6-8|.|13
CASSYDNRDTQYF
TGTGCCAGCAGTTATGATAATAGGGATACGCAGTATTTT
>TRBJ1-2|.|TRBV23-1|.|13
CASSLEGSGGYTF
TGCGCCAGCAGCTTGGAGGGCTCTGGGGGCTACACCTTC
>TRBJ1-2|many|TRBV11-3|.|14
CASSLVASEYGYTF
TGTGCCAGCAGCTTAGTAGCGTCGGAATATGGCTACACCTTC
>TRBJ1-1|.|TRBV29-1|TRBD1|14
CSGGDSSAGTEAFF
TGCAGCGGAGGGGACAGCTCGGCGGGGACTGAAGCTTTCTTT
>TRBJ1-6|large|TRBV6-8|.|13
CASSYSSYSPLHF
TGTGCCAGCAGTTACTCGTCGTATTCACCCCTCCACTTT
>TRBJ1-2|few|TRBV6-7|TRBD1|11
CASKRGTGYTF
TGTGCCAGCAAACGGGGGACAGGTTACACCTTC
>TRBJ2-7|few|TRBV6-8|.|14
CASSAYRDSYEQYF
TGTGCCAGCAGTGCTTACAGGGACTCCTACGAGCAGTACTTC
>TRBJ1-6|.|TRBV18|TRBD1|15
CASSLQGAGNSPLHF
TGTGCCAGCTCACTGCAGGGGGCCGGTAATTCACCCCTCCACTTT
>TRBJ2-2|many|TRBV11-3|.|18
CASSLEVAGGPTYGELFF
TGTGCCAGCAGCTTAGAGGTTGCCGGGGGGCCCACATACGGGGAGCTGTTTTTT
>TRBJ1-2|.|TRBV6-8|.|14
CASSRTDSYYGYTF
TGTGCCAGCAGTCGTACGGACAGCTACTATGGCTACACCTTC